The 8 T cell receptor beta chains below were found in one sample sequenced in a study of T cell responses to AZD1222 COVID-19 vaccine. This table comes from immunoSEQ multiplex PCR, and its TCRdb copy is limited to in-frame clones, with some not included. Of around 180,000 clones listed, almost 95% are singletons. This specimen consisted of peripheral blood, obtained on day 0 of AZD1222 vaccination. All receptors derive from an adult in good health.

This clone showed up just once. The chain links TRBV10-2 to TRBJ1-1; D not certain. The V gene's germline CDR1 is WSHSY and CDR2 SAAADI. This CDR3 has 15 amino acids. V lost 3 bases, J lost 2 bases, and 13 bases lay in between. The CDR3 loop reads CASSEYGRSNTEAFF. The CDR3, as DNA: TGCGCCAGCAGTGAATATGGGAGATCTAACACTGAAGCTTTCTTT.

This chain connects TRBV4-3 to TRBJ2-7, with a weak D call TRBD1 (6 bases). Trimming stripped 1 base from V and 4 bases from J, with 14 bases between. The length of the CDR3 is 15 residues. Germline-derived CDR1 and CDR2 are LGHNA and YSLEER. This CDR3 is CASSQGGHGAYEQYF. The CDR3 nucleotides read TGCGCCAGCAGCCAAGGGGGACACGGTGCGTACGAGCAGTACTTC.

This rearrangement joins TRBV5-4 to TRBJ2-5, with D perhaps matching TRBD2 (5 bases). Germline lookup yields CDR1 SGHNT and CDR2 YYREEE (reference sequence). The ends were cut back, 4 bases at V and 1 base at J, with 17 bases in the middle. The CDR3 totals 16 residues. In nucleotides, the CDR3 is TGTGCCAGCAGCGCTGACCGCCCCGGGGTCCAAGAGACCCAGTACTTC. Protein sequence: CASSADRPGVQETQYF.

The chain recombines TRBV5-4 with TRBJ2-7; no clear D. Germline values: CDR1 SGHNT, CDR2 YYREEE (reference sequence). This CDR3 is built from 14 residues. The germline V and J ends were trimmed by 0 bases and 5 bases, with 12 bases remaining between them. As DNA, the CDR3 is TGTGCCAGCAGCTTGGGTATTAGTCCCCACGAGCAGTACTTC. Its translation is CASSLGISPHEQYF.

This chain uses TRBV6-5 with TRBJ1-6, with D unresolved. The CDR3 runs to 13 residues. Trimming took off 4 bases at V and 7 bases at J, with 8 bases between the two ends. CDR1 is MNHEY, CDR2 SVGAGI, per germline. In DNA form, the CDR3 reads TGTGCCAGCAGTTCCCAAGGAAATTCACCCCTCCACTTT. Translated, it gives CASSSQGNSPLHF.

This rearrangement joins TRBV29-1 to TRBJ2-5, with D possibly called TRBD1 or TRBD2 (5 bases each). Germline-derived CDR1 and CDR2 are SQVTM and ANQGSEA. The CDR3 runs 13 residues. The CDR3, as DNA: TGCGGAGCCCTGCGCACTGGGGGAGAGACCCAGTACTTC. Protein sequence: CGALRTGGETQYF.

The chain combines TRBV2 with TRBJ1-5, with TRBD1 matching 10 bases. The germline CDR1 and CDR2 sequences are SNHLY and FYNNEI. CDR3 length: 15 residues. The V gene end was trimmed by 6 bases and the J gene end by 4 bases; junction bases not matched to a gene: 6. The DNA of the CDR3 is TGTGCCAGCAGGGGGGACAGGGGACCTAATCAGCCCCAGCATTTT. Encoded protein: CASRGDRGPNQPQHF.

The CDR3 nucleotides read TGTGCCAGCAGTCCATGGGGCGGGAGTGAGACCCAGTACTTC. Translating it yields CASSPWGGSETQYF. The gene calls are TRBV27 and TRBJ2-5; 7 nucleotides align to TRBD2. Trimming removed 5 bases from V and 5 bases from J; junction bases left unmatched: 8. The CDR3 consists of 14 residues. The germline CDR1 and CDR2 sequences are MNHEY and SMNVEV (reference sequence).